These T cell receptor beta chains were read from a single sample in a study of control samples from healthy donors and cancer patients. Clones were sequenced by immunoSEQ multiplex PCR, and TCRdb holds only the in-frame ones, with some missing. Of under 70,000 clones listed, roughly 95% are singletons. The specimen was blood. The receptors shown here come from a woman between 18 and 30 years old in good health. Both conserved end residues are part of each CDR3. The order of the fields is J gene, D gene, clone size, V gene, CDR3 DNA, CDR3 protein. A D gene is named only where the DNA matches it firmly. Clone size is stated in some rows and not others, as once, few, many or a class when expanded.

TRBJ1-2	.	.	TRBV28	TGTGCCAGCAGTTTAAACAACTATGGCTACACCTTC	CASSLNNYGYTF
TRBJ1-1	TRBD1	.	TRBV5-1	TGCGCCAGCAGCTTGGGGGACAGTTACACTGAAGCTTTCTTT	CASSLGDSYTEAFF
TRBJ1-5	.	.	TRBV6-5	TGTGCCAGCAGAAGGGGCCAGGATCAGCCCCAGCATTTT	CASRRGQDQPQHF
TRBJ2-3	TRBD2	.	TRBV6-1	TGTGCCAGCAGTGAAGCCGAGGCGGGGGGGCCTTTGGATACGCAGTATTTT	CASSEAEAGGPLDTQYF
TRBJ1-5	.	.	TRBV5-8	TGTGCCAGCAGCGAAGGGCAGATACGCAATCAGCCCCAGCATTTT	CASSEGQIRNQPQHF
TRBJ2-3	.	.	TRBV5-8	TGTGCCAGCAGCCTAGGAGGGACCGCAGATACGCAGTATTTT	CASSLGGTADTQYF
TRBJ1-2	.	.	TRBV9	TGTGCCAGCAACGAGACGTTGAGGGGGGAACTAACCCCAGAGTGCAACTATGGCTACACCTTC	CASNETLRGELTPECNYGYTF
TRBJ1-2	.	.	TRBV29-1	TGCAGCGTTGCTGTAGGGGGGTTGGCTAACTATGGCTACACCTTC	CSVAVGGLANYGYTF
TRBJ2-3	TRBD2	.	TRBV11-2	TGTGCCAGCAGCCCCGGGACTAGCGTAACAGATACGCAGTATTTT	CASSPGTSVTDTQYF
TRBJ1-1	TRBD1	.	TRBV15	TGTGCCACCAGCAGGACAGGGGCCACTGAAGCTTTCTTT	CATSRTGATEAFF
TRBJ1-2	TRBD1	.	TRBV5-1	TGCGCCAGCAGCTTGGTACAGGGGGCGGATGGCTACACCTTC	CASSLVQGADGYTF
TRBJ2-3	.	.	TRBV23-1	.	CASSSSGGPDTQYF
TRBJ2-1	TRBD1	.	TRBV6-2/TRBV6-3	TGTGCCAGCAGTGGGACAGAGTACAATGAGCAGTTCTTC	CASSGTEYNEQFF
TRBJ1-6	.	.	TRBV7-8	TGTGCCAGCAGCTTAAAGGTTGATAATTCACCCCTCCACTTT	CASSLKVDNSPLHF
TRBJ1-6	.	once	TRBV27	TGTGCCAGCGGTTTTCAGGGCTATAATTCACCCCTCCACTTT	CASGFQGYNSPLHF
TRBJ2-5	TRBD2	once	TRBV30	TGTGCCTGGAGACTAGCGCGAGAGACCCAGTACTTC	CAWRLARETQYF
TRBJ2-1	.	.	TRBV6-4	TGTGCCAGCAGTGAAAGGTCAGGGATGGGCTACAATGAGCAGTTCTTC	CASSERSGMGYNEQFF
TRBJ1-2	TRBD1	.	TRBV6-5	TGTGCCAGCAGTTCCGGGACAGGGGCTAACTATGGCTACACCTTC	CASSSGTGANYGYTF
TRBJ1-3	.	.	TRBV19	TGTGCCAGTGGGGGCAGGGACGCTGGAAACACCATATATTTT	CASGGRDAGNTIYF
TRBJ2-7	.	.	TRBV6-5	TGTGCCAGCAGTTCCCCCGGCCGGGCAGAGTACGAGCAGTACTTC	CASSSPGRAEYEQYF
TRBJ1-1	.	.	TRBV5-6	TGTGCCAGCAGCTTGGTCAGGGGGAACACTGAAGCTTTCTTT	CASSLVRGNTEAFF
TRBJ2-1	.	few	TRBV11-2	TGTGCCAGCAGCTTAGTCGGCAATGAGCAGTTCTTC	CASSLVGNEQFF
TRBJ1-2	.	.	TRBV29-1	TGCAGCGTCCAAAGGCCGTTAGCTAACTATGGCTACACCTTC	CSVQRPLANYGYTF
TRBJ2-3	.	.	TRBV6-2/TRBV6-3	TGTGCCAGCAGTCAATTACCTACAGGGTTTCTGAATTTT	CASSQLPTGFLNF
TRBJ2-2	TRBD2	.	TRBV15	TGTGCCACCAGCAGAGATCGCGGGGGGCCCACCGGGGAGCTGTTTTTT	CATSRDRGGPTGELFF
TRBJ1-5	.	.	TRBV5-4	TGTGCCAGCAGTTACAACAATCAGCCCCAGCATTTT	CASSYNNQPQHF